These 19 T cell receptor beta chains originate from one sample sequenced in a study of chemoradiotherapy in HPV16-positive cancers. Only in-frame clones appear in the TCRdb table, and some are missing; sequencing was by immunoSEQ multiplex PCR. The sample carries some 11,000 clones, roughly 90% recorded once. Collection of the sample occurred from a patient who underwent chemoradiotherapy. The source is a human donor with HPV-associated anogenital cancer.

This CDR3 is CASSVEGQDEKLFF. CDR3 coding DNA: TGTGCCAGCAGCGTAGAGGGACAGGATGAAAAACTGTTTTTT. The rearrangement joins TRBV9 to TRBJ1-4; 8 positions match TRBD1. The length of the CDR3 is 14 residues. CDR1 is SGDLS, CDR2 YYNGEE, per germline. Trimming at V came to 0 bases and at J to 6 bases, leaving 1 base not matched to a gene. Combining the CDR3 with reference TRBV9 and TRBJ1-4 gives the whole variable domain DSGVTQTPKHLITATGQRVTLRCSPRSGDLSVYWYQQSLDQGLQFLIQYYNGEERAKGNILERFSAQQFPDLHSELNLSSLELGDSALYFCASSVEGQDEKLFFGSGTQLSVL.

This chain uses TRBV6-6 with TRBJ1-5; D is undetermined. This CDR3 is built from 13 residues. V was clipped by 10 bases and J by 2 bases, with 12 bases between them. From germline, CDR1 is MNHNY and CDR2 SVGAGI (reference sequence). The CDR3 sequence: CATLPHGNQPQHF. CDR3 DNA: TGTGCCACCCTCCCGCATGGCAATCAGCCCCAGCATTTT.

The V call is TRBV19, the J call TRBJ1-2; 8 bases match TRBD1. The CDR3 totals 13 residues. Germline CDR1 LNHDA, CDR2 SQIVND (reference sequence). Losses at the gene ends were 6 bases for V and 2 bases for J; bases not matched to a gene: 2. In DNA form, the CDR3 reads TGTGCCAGTAGCCGACAGGGGAACTATGGCTACACCTTC. Its protein product is CASSRQGNYGYTF.

The CDR3 protein is CASSERQGRGDTEAFF. The CDR3 bases are TGTGCCAGCAGCGAGCGACAGGGGAGAGGAGACACTGAAGCTTTCTTT. This chain links TRBV5-4 with TRBJ1-1; 8 bases map to TRBD1. Germline values: CDR1 SGHNT, CDR2 YYREEE (reference sequence). Trimming took 4 bases from V and 3 from J; bases not matched to a gene: 11. The CDR3 contains 16 residues.

V and J are TRBV9 and TRBJ2-1; unclear D gene. The germline gives CDR1 SGDLS, CDR2 YYNGEE. Trimming stripped 4 bases from V and 6 bases from J, with 11 bases between. The CDR3 extends over 13 amino acids. CDR3 sequence (DNA): TGTGCCAGCAGCCCTGAGGCCGGCAATGAGCAGTTCTTC. Protein sequence: CASSPEAGNEQFF.

The chain has TRBV2 and TRBJ1-2; 7 bases align to TRBD1. Germline V lookup: CDR1 SNHLY, CDR2 FYNNEI. The CDR3 spans 14 residues. J lost 2 bases, V lost 5 bases, and 5 bases had no gene match. DNA for the CDR3: TGTGCCAGCAGTCGAGGACAGGAGAACTATGGCTACACCTTC. Protein: CASSRGQENYGYTF.

The gene calls are TRBV9 and TRBJ2-1; the match to TRBD1 covers 7 bases. V shed 0 bases, J shed 6 bases, and the junction held 6 bases outside the gene matches. Germline V lookup: CDR1 SGDLS, CDR2 YYNGEE. The CDR3 is 15 amino acids. CDR3 sequence: CASSVAGAGGNEQFF. The CDR3 DNA follows: TGTGCCAGCAGCGTAGCAGGGGCAGGGGGCAATGAGCAGTTCTTC.

This clone was seen only once. V usage is TRBV5-1 and J usage is TRBJ2-3; 8 nucleotides align to TRBD2. Germline V CDR1 and CDR2: SGHRS, YFSETQ. V was clipped by 0 bases and J by 3 bases; unmatched bases: 3. The CDR3 loop spans 15 amino acids. This CDR3 reads CASSLGSGTTDTQYF. CDR3 bases: TGCGCCAGCAGCTTGGGTAGCGGGACAACAGATACGCAGTATTTT.

The rearrangement links TRBV19 to TRBJ2-7; 8 nucleotides agree with TRBD2. Unmatched junction bases numbered 7, after V lost 5 bases and J lost 4 bases. Germline V gene sequence: CDR1 LNHDA, CDR2 SQIVND (reference sequence). The CDR3 has 14 amino acids. The CDR3 is CASSRAGAYYEQYF. For the CDR3, the DNA is TGTGCCAGTAGTCGAGCGGGGGCGTATTACGAGCAGTACTTC.

The chain links TRBV9 to TRBJ1-1, with D hard to call. This CDR3 has 13 residues. V was clipped by 0 bases and J by 4 bases, with 7 bases between them. Germline CDR1 SGDLS, CDR2 YYNGEE. This chain's CDR3 is CASSVAVATEAFF. CDR3 DNA: TGTGCCAGCAGCGTAGCAGTTGCCACTGAAGCTTTCTTT.

The J gene is TRBJ2-3, the V gene TRBV18; 9 bases line up with TRBD2. The CDR3 has 15 amino acids. V gave up 3 bases and J gave up 4 bases; unmatched junction bases: 5. Germline V gene lookup returns CDR1 KGHSH and CDR2 LQKENI. The CDR3 reads CASSPSGSVPDTQYF. CDR3 coding DNA: TGTGCCAGCTCACCTAGCGGGAGCGTCCCAGATACGCAGTATTTT.

The V and J genes are TRBV5-4 and TRBJ1-6; 8 bases line up with TRBD1. J was trimmed by 6 bases and V by 4 bases; bases with no gene match: 12. Germline loops: CDR1 SGHNT, CDR2 YYREEE (reference sequence). CDR3 length: 17 residues. CDR3 in amino acids: CASSPGPDRERNSPLHF. The DNA of the CDR3 is TGTGCCAGCAGCCCCGGCCCGGACAGGGAGCGTAATTCACCCCTCCACTTT.

A few counts support this clone. The rearrangement links TRBV15 to TRBJ1-2; D possibly corresponds to TRBD1 (5 bases). The CDR3 spans 14 residues. V was shortened by 0 bases and J by 7 bases, with 12 bases between the two germline ends. From germline, CDR1 is LNHNV and CDR2 YYDKDF (reference sequence). The CDR3 sequence: CATSRDYGGTGYTF. Written as DNA, the CDR3 is TGTGCCACCAGCAGAGATTACGGGGGGACTGGCTACACCTTC.

This clone was seen only once. The chain is built from TRBV7-2 and TRBJ2-2; 7 bases map to TRBD1. V lost 1 base to trimming and J lost 9 bases; unmatched junction nucleotides: 5. The length of the CDR3 is 14 residues. Looked up from germline, CDR1 is SGHTA and CDR2 is FQGNSA. This chain's CDR3 is CASSLEGAHRELFF. The CDR3 coding sequence is TGTGCCAGCAGCTTAGAGGGGGCGCATAGGGAGCTGTTTTTT.

The chain carries TRBV19 and TRBJ2-1; 10 nucleotides agree with TRBD1. The V gene's germline CDR1 is LNHDA and CDR2 SQIVND (reference sequence). The CDR3 is 16 amino acids. The V segment lost 1 base and the J segment 4 bases; nucleotides outside the gene matches: 4. The CDR3 DNA reads as TGTGCCAGTAGTATAGGGGGGACAGGGGCGTACAATGAGCAGTTCTTC. This gives the protein CASSIGGTGAYNEQFF.

This chain connects TRBV7-9 to TRBJ1-1; TRBD1 agrees at 7 bases. The V and J ends lost 2 bases and 3 bases, in that order; junction bases with no gene match: 6. This CDR3 is 15 amino acids long. CDR1 and CDR2 from the germline V gene are SEHNR and FQNEAQ (reference sequence). The CDR3 loop reads CASSLIRQGDTEAFF. The CDR3 DNA reads as TGTGCCAGCAGCTTAATACGGCAGGGGGACACTGAAGCTTTCTTT.

The chain has TRBV7-8 and TRBJ2-3, with D tentatively TRBD2 (5 bases). CDR1 is SGHVS, CDR2 FQNEAQ, per germline. V was pared by 1 base and J by 5 bases, with 16 bases between. The CDR3 covers 16 residues. The CDR3 sequence: CASSLGGDNEGDTQYF. The CDR3 nucleotides are TGTGCCAGCAGCTTAGGTGGCGACAATGAGGGAGATACGCAGTATTTT.

The chain joins TRBV14 to TRBJ1-2; D remains unclear. CDR1 is SGHDN, CDR2 FVKESK, per germline. V was trimmed by 0 bases and J by 8 bases, leaving 13 bases between them. This CDR3 is 14 amino acids long. Written as DNA, the CDR3 is TGTGCCAGCAGCCAAGATACTACTAACTGGGGCTACACCTTC. Protein product: CASSQDTTNWGYTF.

The chain carries TRBV6-5 and TRBJ1-1; D not resolved. V was shortened by 6 bases and J by 1 base, with 12 bases between the two germline ends. CDR1 MNHEY and CDR2 SVGAGI come from the germline V gene. This CDR3 has 14 amino acids. Here the CDR3 DNA reads TGTGCCAGCAGCCCGATAGGGAAGAACACTGAAGCTTTCTTT. Translating gives CASSPIGKNTEAFF.